One sample yielded the 32 T cell receptor beta chains listed below, sequenced in a study of vaccination and CD4 T cells after COVID-19. Treatment defined: roughly 11-day PBMC culture with coronavirus spike peptide pools or control peptides (ViraFEST assay). Unexposed donor CD4+ T cells predated the COVID-19 pandemic, collected 2011-2018. The Oncomine TCR Beta short-read assay was what sequenced the DNA obtained from cultured CD4+ T cells. Using the QIAamp micro DNA kit, genomic DNA was extracted from the CD4+ T cells that had been cultured. TCRdb re-called the PCR reads through MiXCR, storing one row per CDR3 protein. The sample contains around 11,000 distinct CDR3 sequences, about 29% of which appear only once. No antigen has been identified for these receptors. The sample consisted of CD4+ T cells from blood, cultured in vitro. All receptors derive from a human donor in good health.

A note on this clonotype: One junction end disagrees with the germline gene, perhaps due to a read error. The rearrangement joins TRBV6-2 or TRBV6-3 to TRBJ2-3; TRBD2 is a possible D gene (5 bases). This CDR3 is 15 amino acids long. In germline, CDR1 is MNHEY, CDR2 SVGEGT. The CDR3 region has the DNA TGTGCCAGCGGTTACTCCGGCGGGTTCGCAGATACGCAGTATTTT. The encoded protein is CASGYSGGFADTQYF.

This CDR3 reads CASSRGTSGSYEQYF. For the CDR3, the DNA is TGCGCCAGCAGCCGCGGGACTAGCGGGAGCTACGAGCAGTACTTC. This chain uses TRBV4-3 with TRBJ2-7; 14 nucleotides match TRBD2. The CDR3 contains 15 residues. Looked up from germline, CDR1 is LGHNA and CDR2 is YSLEER. The V and J ends lost 4 bases and 3 bases, in that order; junction bases with no gene match: 2.

This clonotype was counted only a few times. The CDR3 DNA reads TGCGCCAGCAGCTTGGAACAGGGAACTGAAGCTTTCTTT. It translates to CASSLEQGTEAFF. This chain links TRBV5-1 with TRBJ1-1; possible D gene TRBD1, 6 bases. Germline values: CDR1 SGHRS, CDR2 YFSETQ. The CDR3 covers 13 residues. Trimming shortened V by 0 bases and J by 5 bases, and 8 bases separated the two germline ends.

For the CDR3, the DNA is TGTGCCAGCAGTTTATTCGGACAGAACTACGAGCAGTACTTC. Translation gives CASSLFGQNYEQYF. This chain connects TRBV27 to TRBJ2-7; D is possibly TRBD1 (6 bases). V shed 1 base and J shed 3 bases, with 10 bases lying between them. From germline, CDR1 is MNHEY and CDR2 SMNVEV (reference sequence). This CDR3 contains 14 residues.

This rearrangement joins TRBV20-1 to TRBJ2-1; TRBD2 agrees at 11 bases. CDR3 length: 15 residues. Germline CDR1 DFQATT, CDR2 SNEGSKA (reference sequence). The V segment lost 7 bases and the J segment 8 bases; nucleotides outside the gene matches: 13. This CDR3 reads CSVPRGSGRVYEQFF. CDR3 DNA sequence: TGCAGTGTCCCGCGAGGTAGCGGGAGGGTCTATGAGCAGTTCTTC.

This clonotype was found a few times. The chain recombines TRBV6-4 with TRBJ2-1, with 7 bases aligning to TRBD2. The length of the CDR3 is 16 residues. The germline gives CDR1 MRHNA, CDR2 SNTAGT. Germline trimming cut 3 bases from V and 4 bases from J; bases unmatched to any gene: 9. The CDR3 nucleotides read TGTGCCAGCAGTGAAGGAGTGGGAGGGCCTTACAATGAGCAGTTCTTC. Amino acid sequence: CASSEGVGGPYNEQFF.

This clonotype was counted a few times. CDR3 protein: CATSVGGFQYEQFF. The CDR3 DNA sequence: TGTGCCACCTCCGTCGGCGGGTTCCAATATGAGCAGTTCTTC. The V and J genes are TRBV24-1 and TRBJ2-1; D possibly corresponds to TRBD2 (5 bases). CDR3 size: 14 residues. CDR1 and CDR2 from the germline V gene are KGHDR and SFDVKD. V was pared by 9 bases and J by 8 bases, with 19 bases between.

This chain links TRBV7-9 with TRBJ2-3, with D perhaps given as TRBD1 or TRBD2 (5 bases each). The germline V gene has CDR1 SEHNR and CDR2 FQNEAQ (reference sequence). The CDR3 consists of 13 residues. Trimming pared 10 bases from V and 6 bases from J, leaving 17 bases between. The CDR3: CATRDGPGDTQYF. The CDR3 region has the DNA TGTGCCACCCGGGACGGCCCGGGGGATACGCAGTATTTT.

This clonotype was seen a few times. The V gene is TRBV20-1, the J gene TRBJ2-3; no firm D call. From germline, CDR1 is DFQATT and CDR2 SNEGSKA (reference sequence). This CDR3 is 15 amino acids long. With 6 bases removed from V and 6 bases from J, the gap between germline ends came to 22 bases. DNA for the CDR3: TGCAGTGCCTATAGAAGCTTAGAAAGTGGCGATACGCAGTATTTT. Translation: CSAYRSLESGDTQYF.

CDR3 bases: TGCAGTGCTCTAGCTTCCGGGGCAGATACGCAGTATTTT. Protein product: CSALASGADTQYF. This chain joins TRBV20-1 and TRBJ2-3, with D tentatively TRBD2 (5 bases). The CDR3 sequence is 13 residues long. Germline V gene data show CDR1 as DFQATT and CDR2 as SNEGSKA (reference sequence). The ends were cut back, 5 bases at V and 4 bases at J, with 13 bases in the middle.

CDR3 protein: CATTDQAAGTEAFF. Here the CDR3 DNA reads TGTGCCACCACCGACCAGGCAGCAGGAACTGAAGCTTTCTTT. This chain connects TRBV28 to TRBJ1-1, with no clear D. This CDR3 is 14 amino acids long. V gave up 10 bases and J gave up 5 bases, with 20 bases separating them. Germline assignment: CDR1 MDHEN and CDR2 SYDVKM.

The chain carries TRBV30 and TRBJ1-1, with TRBD1 identical over 8 bases. The CDR3 is made up of 14 amino acids. With V trimmed by 1 base and J by 5 bases, 6 bases remained unmatched. Germline CDR1 is GTSNPN and CDR2 is SVGIG (reference sequence). As DNA, the CDR3 is TGTGCCTGGAGTGGATCCCGGACAGGGACTGAAGCTTTCTTT. Amino acids: CAWSGSRTGTEAFF.

This sequence joins TRBV28 and TRBJ2-3, with D perhaps TRBD2 (5 bases). The germline V gene encodes CDR1 MDHEN and CDR2 SYDVKM. CDR3 length equals 14 residues. The CDR3 spells CTTPGNEGTDTQYF. The CDR3 DNA follows: TGTACCACCCCCGGGAACGAGGGCACAGATACGCAGTATTTT.

This clonotype was seen only a few times. The chain couples TRBV5-1 to TRBJ1-2; unclear D gene. CDR3 length equals 14 residues. V lost 0 bases and J 2 bases, leaving 8 bases between the germline ends. Germline V gene data show CDR1 as SGHRS and CDR2 as YFSETQ. The CDR3 DNA is TGCGCCAGCAGCTTGGCCATCGGGAACTATGGCTACACCTTC. Protein product: CASSLAIGNYGYTF.

By share of the sample, this clonotype is medium-sized. The chain couples TRBV6-2 or TRBV6-3 to TRBJ2-5, with D possibly matching TRBD1 (5 bases). V was clipped by 1 base and J by 0 bases, with 12 bases between them. Germline values: CDR1 MNHEY, CDR2 SVGEGT. There are 16 residues in the CDR3. CDR3 protein: CASSYFVQDDQETQYF. The CDR3 DNA sequence: TGTGCCAGCAGTTACTTTGTACAGGACGACCAAGAGACCCAGTACTTC.

The V gene is TRBV20-1, the J gene TRBJ1-5; TRBD1 is a possible D gene (5 bases). Deletions cut 3 bases from V and 1 base from J, with 10 bases between. The CDR3 is 14 amino acids. Looked up from germline, CDR1 is DFQATT and CDR2 is SNEGSKA (reference sequence). CDR3 coding DNA: TGCAGTGCTAGCCCCCGGGGGAGCAATCAGCCCCAGCATTTT. This encodes CSASPRGSNQPQHF.

The V call is TRBV7-3, the J call TRBJ2-2; 7 nucleotides match TRBD1. The ends lost 2 bases at V and 6 bases at J; junction bases unmatched: 9. CDR1 is SGHTA and CDR2 is FQGTGA in the germline V gene. The CDR3 contains 16 residues. The CDR3 reads CASSLEGQFRAGELFF. DNA of the CDR3: TGTGCCAGCAGCTTAGAGGGACAGTTTCGCGCCGGGGAGCTGTTTTTT.

A few counts support this clonotype. V gene TRBV14 combines with J gene TRBJ2-7; 7 bases match TRBD2. CDR1 and CDR2 (germline): SGHDN, FVKESK. This CDR3 comprises 17 residues. Trimming cost V 1 base and J 0 bases; bases outside gene matches: 9. The DNA of the CDR3 is TGTGCCAGCAGCCAAGGCTGGGGGGGAAGGATCTCCTACGAGCAGTACTTC. Residues: CASSQGWGGRISYEQYF.

The chain combines TRBV20-1 with TRBJ2-1; 9 bases match TRBD2. The CDR3 runs 15 residues. The germline V gene has CDR1 DFQATT and CDR2 SNEGSKA (reference sequence). The V and J ends lost 4 bases and 7 bases, in that order; junction bases with no gene match: 11. CDR3 in DNA: TGCAGTGCTACGATAGTAGCGGGAGTGATAAATGAGCAGTTCTTC. Its protein is CSATIVAGVINEQFF.

The chain couples TRBV6-1 to TRBJ2-7, with D perhaps TRBD1 (6 bases). Germline CDR1 reads MNHNS; CDR2 reads SASEGT. The V gene lost 5 bases and the J gene lost 0 bases, with 8 bases spanning the gap. The CDR3 consists of 13 residues. The CDR3 DNA is TGTGCCAGCAGTAGAGGGGGCTCCTACGAGCAGTACTTC. The encoded protein is CASSRGGSYEQYF.

The rearrangement links TRBV19 to TRBJ2-5; D gene unclear. This CDR3 spans 13 amino acids. V lost 3 bases, J lost 3 bases, and 8 bases lay in between. Germline CDR1 and CDR2: LNHDA and SQIVND (reference sequence). The CDR3 DNA reads as TGTGCCAGTAGTATGGCCGTAGAAGAGACCCAGTACTTC. It encodes CASSMAVEETQYF. The variable domain in full, completed from reference TRBV19 and TRBJ2-5, reads DGGITQSPKYLFRKEGQNVTLSCEQNLNHDAMYWYRQDPGQGLRLIYYSQIVNDFQKGDIAEGYSVSREKKESFPLTVTSAQKNPTAFYLCASSMAVEETQYFGPGTRLLVL.

A few counts support this clonotype. This chain uses TRBV24-1 with TRBJ2-7, with 8 positions matching TRBD1. The CDR3 is 15 amino acids. Germline values: CDR1 KGHDR, CDR2 SFDVKD. With V trimmed by 3 bases and J by 1 base, 4 bases remained unmatched. CDR3: CATSDRTGPSYEQYF. For the CDR3, the DNA is TGTGCCACCAGTGATCGGACAGGGCCATCCTACGAGCAGTACTTC.

The chain couples TRBV7-2 to TRBJ2-5, with D maybe TRBD2 (6 bases). The CDR3 contains 17 residues. Trimming cost V 3 bases and J 4 bases, with 21 bases left between them. Germline V gene sequence: CDR1 SGHTA, CDR2 FQGNSA. CDR3 nucleotide sequence: TGTGCCAGCAGCTTCAGACCCCTGGGACTGGGATTAGAGACCCAGTACTTC. It specifies CASSFRPLGLGLETQYF.

This clonotype was observed a handful of times. The rearrangement joins TRBV6-1 to TRBJ2-7, with 12 positions matching TRBD2. Per the germline V gene, CDR1 is MNHNS and CDR2 is SASEGT. This CDR3 has 14 residues. V shed 8 bases, J shed 1 base, and the junction held 3 bases outside the gene matches. CDR3 loop: CASGLAGGSYEQYF. CDR3 bases: TGTGCCAGCGGGCTAGCGGGAGGGTCCTACGAGCAGTACTTC.

A few counts support this clonotype. The V call is TRBV2, the J call TRBJ1-2, with D perhaps TRBD1 (6 bases). CDR3 length: 13 residues. CDR1 is SNHLY and CDR2 is FYNNEI in the germline V gene. With 6 bases removed from V and 7 bases from J, the gap between germline ends came to 15 bases. Written as DNA, the CDR3 is TGTGCCAGCAGCCCAGGGGAGGATGGTGGCTACACCTTC. Translated: CASSPGEDGGYTF.

This chain joins TRBV7-9 and TRBJ2-1; D remains unclear. The CDR3 consists of 14 residues. CDR1 is SEHNR and CDR2 is FQNEAQ in the germline V gene (reference sequence). Trimming took off 5 bases at V and 10 bases at J, with 18 bases between the two ends. The CDR3 DNA sequence: TGTGCCAGCAGCGCCCAACGACTGGATTACGAGCAGTTCTTC. It translates to CASSAQRLDYEQFF. Variable domain in full (rest from reference TRBV7-9 and TRBJ2-1): DTGVSQNPRHKITKRGQNVTFRCDPISEHNRLYWYRQTLGQGPEFLTYFQNEAQLEKSRLLSDRFSAERPKGSFSTLEIQRTEQGDSAMYLCASSAQRLDYEQFFGPGTRLTVL.

This clonotype has only a few counts. The CDR3 coding sequence is TGCAGTGCTAGAGACCCGGGACAGGGGTCCTACAATGAGCAGTTCTTC. Translated: CSARDPGQGSYNEQFF. The V gene is TRBV20-1, the J gene TRBJ2-1; the match to TRBD1 covers 10 bases. V lost 0 bases to trimming and J lost 1 base; unmatched junction nucleotides: 3. The CDR3 is 16 residues long. Germline CDR1 and CDR2: DFQATT and SNEGSKA (reference sequence).

This clonotype was seen a few times. The chain combines TRBV28 with TRBJ2-7, with D maybe TRBD1 (5 bases). This CDR3 region has 13 residues. The germline V gene encodes CDR1 MDHEN and CDR2 SYDVKM. V shed 5 bases and J shed 5 bases, with 13 bases lying between them. The CDR3 bases are TGTGCCAGCAGTACGCCCTCAGGGAACGAGCAGTACTTC. Translating it yields CASSTPSGNEQYF.

This clonotype was detected only a few times. The chain has TRBV27 and TRBJ2-3; 10 positions agree with TRBD2. The CDR3 consists of 15 residues. The V gene's germline CDR1 is MNHEY and CDR2 SMNVEV (reference sequence). J lost 5 bases, V lost 3 bases, and 5 bases had no gene match. The CDR3 region is CASSFLAGVVDTQYF. The CDR3 region has the DNA TGTGCCAGCAGTTTCCTAGCGGGAGTGGTAGATACGCAGTATTTT.

CDR3 region: CASSEVEETQYF. CDR3 DNA sequence: TGTGCCAGCAGTGAGGTGGAAGAGACCCAGTACTTC. The rearrangement joins TRBV2 to TRBJ2-5; no reliable D call. Between the trimmed V and J ends, which lost 3 bases and 3 bases, there was a span of 5 bases. Germline CDR1 SNHLY, CDR2 FYNNEI. CDR3 length: 12 residues.

The V and J genes are TRBV18 and TRBJ2-7; D uncertain. V was pared by 6 bases and J by 5 bases, with 11 bases between. CDR3 length: 12 amino acids. Germline assignment: CDR1 KGHSH and CDR2 LQKENI. The DNA of the CDR3 is TGTGCCAGCTCCCCGCAATCCAACGAGCAGTACTTC. Protein product: CASSPQSNEQYF.

The chain links TRBV2 to TRBJ2-7; 9 bases map to TRBD1. Unmatched junction bases numbered 3, after V lost 6 bases and J lost 6 bases. Germline V gene lookup returns CDR1 SNHLY and CDR2 FYNNEI. The CDR3 consists of 12 residues. DNA of the CDR3: TGTGCCAGCAGGAGGACAGGGGCCGAGCAGTACTTC. Translation gives CASRRTGAEQYF.